Presented here are 5 T cell receptor beta chains from one specimen sequenced in a study of PD-1 blockade in classical Hodgkin lymphoma. The data were produced by immunoSEQ multiplex PCR, yet TCRdb's version contains in-frame clones alone and is incomplete. The sample contains approximately 19,000 clones, about 77% of which appear only once. Time point in this sample: cycle 4 day 1 (C4D1), after more than 5 weeks of nivolumab. Each and every patient relapsed after autologous stem cell transplantation, and patients got differing brentuximab vedotin exposure. The sequencing here drew on peripheral blood mononuclear cells (PBMCs), taken before the fourth cycle of nivolumab. The receptor source for this set is a human donor with classical Hodgkin lymphoma.

This rearrangement joins TRBV10-3 to TRBJ2-2; unclear D gene. The V and J ends lost 0 bases and 2 bases respectively, with 19 bases between them. The CDR3 consists of 19 residues. Germline CDR1 reads ENHRY; CDR2 reads SYGVKD. The CDR3 here is CAISESSRYRQTNTGELFF. CDR3 nucleotides: TGTGCCATCAGTGAGTCCTCCCGTTACCGGCAGACAAACACCGGGGAGCTGTTTTTT.

This chain joins TRBV27 and TRBJ2-1; D ambiguous. Trimming took off 3 bases at V and 6 bases at J, with 9 bases between the two ends. From germline, CDR1 is MNHEY and CDR2 SMNVEV (reference sequence). This CDR3 is built from 13 residues. CDR3 DNA sequence: TGTGCCAGCAGTTTGCGAGGACGCAATGAGCAGTTCTTC. This sequence encodes CASSLRGRNEQFF.

The V call is TRBV19, the J call TRBJ2-3; 16 bases align to TRBD2. This CDR3 has 18 amino acids. J lost 3 bases, V lost 6 bases, and 9 bases had no gene match. Germline assignment: CDR1 LNHDA and CDR2 SQIVND (reference sequence). The CDR3 DNA sequence: TGTGCCAGTAGCCCACTGGGACTAGCGGGAGGGCCGACAGATACGCAGTATTTT. Translating it yields CASSPLGLAGGPTDTQYF.

V is TRBV11-2 and J is TRBJ2-7, with D hard to call. Germline assignment: CDR1 SGHAT and CDR2 FQNNGV. The CDR3 is 15 residues long. The ends were cut back, 5 bases at V and 6 bases at J, with 20 bases in the middle. The CDR3 loop reads CASSVSFALRFEQYF. CDR3 bases: TGTGCCAGCAGCGTGTCCTTCGCACTACGATTCGAGCAGTACTTC. Together with reference TRBV11-2 and TRBJ2-7, the CDR3 gives the full variable domain: EAGVAQSPRYKIIEKRQSVAFWCNPISGHATLYWYQQILGQGPKLLIQFQNNGVVDDSQLPKDRFSAERLKGVDSTLKIQPAKLEDSAVYLCASSVSFALRFEQYFGPGTRLTVT.

This clone has more than one count but fewer than ten. This chain connects TRBV7-9 to TRBJ2-5; no firm D call. Trimming cost V 1 base and J 5 bases, with 8 bases left between them. Germline CDR1 is SEHNR and CDR2 is FQNEAQ (reference sequence). The CDR3 has 13 residues. The DNA for the CDR3 is TGTGCCAGCAGCTTAGATCTCCTCGAGACCCAGTACTTC. Residues: CASSLDLLETQYF.